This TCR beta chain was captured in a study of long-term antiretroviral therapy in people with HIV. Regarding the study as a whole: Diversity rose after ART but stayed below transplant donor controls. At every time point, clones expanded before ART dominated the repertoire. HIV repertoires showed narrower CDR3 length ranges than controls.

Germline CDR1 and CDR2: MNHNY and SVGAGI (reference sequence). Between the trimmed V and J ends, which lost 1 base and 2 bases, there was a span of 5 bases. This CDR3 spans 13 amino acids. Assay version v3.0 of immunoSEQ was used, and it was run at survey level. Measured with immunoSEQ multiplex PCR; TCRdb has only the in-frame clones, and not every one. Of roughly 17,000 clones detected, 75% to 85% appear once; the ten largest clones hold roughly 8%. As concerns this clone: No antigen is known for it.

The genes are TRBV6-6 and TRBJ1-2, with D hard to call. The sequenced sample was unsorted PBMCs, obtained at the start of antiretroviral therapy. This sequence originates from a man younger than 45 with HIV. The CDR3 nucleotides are TGTGCCAGCAGTTACTTGGGGAACTATGGCTACACCTTC. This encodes CASSYLGNYGYTF.